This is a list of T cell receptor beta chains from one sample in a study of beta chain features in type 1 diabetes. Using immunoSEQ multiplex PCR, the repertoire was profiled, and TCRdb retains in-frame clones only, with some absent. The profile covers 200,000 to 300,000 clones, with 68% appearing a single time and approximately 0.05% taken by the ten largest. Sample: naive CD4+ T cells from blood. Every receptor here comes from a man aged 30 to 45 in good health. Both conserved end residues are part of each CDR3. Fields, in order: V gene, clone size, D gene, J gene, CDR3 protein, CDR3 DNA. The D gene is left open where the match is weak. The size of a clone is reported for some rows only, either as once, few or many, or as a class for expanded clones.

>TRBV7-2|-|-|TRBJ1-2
CASSLVRGNYGYTF
TGTGCCAGCAGCTTAGTTAGGGGTAACTATGGCTACACCTTC
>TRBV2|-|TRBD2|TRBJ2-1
CASNGGSGLASNEQFF
TGTGCCAGCAACGGGGGTAGCGGGTTAGCCTCCAATGAGCAGTTCTTC
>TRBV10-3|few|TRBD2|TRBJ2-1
CAIAPTSGGNEQFF
TGTGCCATCGCCCCGACTAGCGGGGGTAATGAGCAGTTCTTC
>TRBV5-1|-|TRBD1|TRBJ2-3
CASHAPGQGTDTQYF
TGCGCCAGCCACGCTCCGGGACAGGGGACAGATACGCAGTATTTT
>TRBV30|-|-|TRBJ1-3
CAWSGVWSGNTIYF
TGTGCCTGGAGCGGGGTTTGGTCTGGAAACACCATATATTTT
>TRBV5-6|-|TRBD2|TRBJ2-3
CASIFGGIIPTDTQYF
TGTGCCAGCATATTCGGGGGGATTATTCCCACAGATACGCAGTATTTT
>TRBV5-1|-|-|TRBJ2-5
CASNGQEQETQYF
TGCGCCAGCAATGGACAAGAGCAAGAGACCCAGTACTTC
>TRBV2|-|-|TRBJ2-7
CASKKEGYEQYF
TGTGCCAGCAAGAAGGAAGGCTACGAGCAGTACTTC
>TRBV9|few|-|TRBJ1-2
CASSVARRGYTF
TGTGCCAGCAGCGTAGCTCGGCGTGGCTACACCTTC
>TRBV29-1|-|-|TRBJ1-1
CSAVGWAHTEAFF
TGCAGCGCTGTAGGGTGGGCGCACACTGAAGCTTTCTTT
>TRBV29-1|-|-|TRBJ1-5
CSVGSPGNQPQHF
TGCAGCGTGGGATCCCCTGGGAATCAGCCCCAGCATTTT
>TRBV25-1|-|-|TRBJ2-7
CASRGPGGYEQYF
TGTGCCAGCAGGGGCCCCGGGGGCTACGAGCAGTACTTC
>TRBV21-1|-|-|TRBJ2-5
CATPIEDVGRETQYF
TGTGCCACCCCCATTGAGGACGTGGGAAGGGAGACCCAGTACTTC
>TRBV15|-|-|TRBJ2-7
CATSTGRSTYEQYF
TGTGCCACCAGCACCGGTAGGAGCACCTACGAGCAGTACTTC
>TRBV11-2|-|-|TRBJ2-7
CASSLVPNYEQYF
TGTGCCAGCAGCTTAGTCCCCAACTACGAGCAGTACTTC
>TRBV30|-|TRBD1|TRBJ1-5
CAWTQGSDQPQHF
TGTGCCTGGACACAGGGGTCGGATCAGCCCCAGCATTTT
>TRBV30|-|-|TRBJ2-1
CAWSVSQGNEQFF
TGTGCCTGGAGTGTGAGCCAGGGAAATGAGCAGTTCTTC
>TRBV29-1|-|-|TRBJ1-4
CSVGGGSEKLFF
TGCAGCGTTGGGGGCGGTAGTGAAAAACTGTTTTTT
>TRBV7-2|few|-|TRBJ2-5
CASSNIGQKYQETQYF
TGTGCCAGCAGCAATATTGGACAGAAGTACCAAGAGACCCAGTACTTC
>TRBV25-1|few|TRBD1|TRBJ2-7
CASSQTGGKYEQYF
TGTGCCAGCAGTCAAACAGGGGGCAAATACGAGCAGTACTTC
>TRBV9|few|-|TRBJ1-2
CASSEPTAETYGYTF
TGTGCCAGCAGCGAGCCTACAGCGGAAACCTATGGCTACACCTTC
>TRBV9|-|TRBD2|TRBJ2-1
CASSAPTSGNNEQFF
TGTGCCAGCAGCGCGCCGACTAGCGGGAACAATGAGCAGTTCTTC
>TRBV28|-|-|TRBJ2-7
CASSRDRPYEQYF
TGTGCCAGCAGTCGGGACCGCCCCTACGAGCAGTACTTC
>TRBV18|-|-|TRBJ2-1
CASAHNEQFF
TGTGCCAGCGCCCACAATGAGCAGTTCTTC
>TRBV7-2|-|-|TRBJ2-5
CASSLNRDLQETQYF
TGTGCCAGCAGCTTAAACCGGGACTTACAAGAGACCCAGTACTTC
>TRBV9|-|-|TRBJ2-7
CASSPYIDPSEQYF
TGTGCCAGCAGCCCTTACATAGATCCTTCCGAGCAGTACTTC
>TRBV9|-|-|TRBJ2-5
CASSVGVRETQYF
TGTGCCAGCAGCGTAGGGGTGCGAGAGACCCAGTACTTC
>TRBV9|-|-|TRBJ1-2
CASSVEAQGANYGYTF
TGTGCCAGCAGCGTAGAGGCGCAGGGCGCCAACTATGGCTACACCTTC
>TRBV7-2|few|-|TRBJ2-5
CASRREQETQYF
TGTGCCAGCCGACGGGAACAAGAGACCCAGTACTTC
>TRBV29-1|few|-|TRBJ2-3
CSAGGDTQYF
TGCAGCGCTGGGGGGGATACGCAGTATTTT
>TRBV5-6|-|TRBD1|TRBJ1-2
CASQDRGASNYGYTF
TGTGCCAGCCAGGACAGGGGAGCTTCTAACTATGGCTACACCTTC
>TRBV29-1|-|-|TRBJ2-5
CSVEAQKGQETQYF
TGCAGCGTTGAAGCCCAGAAGGGACAAGAGACCCAGTACTTC
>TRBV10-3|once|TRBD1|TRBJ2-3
CAISDWTGLSDTQYF
TGTGCCATCAGTGACTGGACAGGGTTGTCAGATACGCAGTATTTT
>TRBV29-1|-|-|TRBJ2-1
CSVVEDGLYNEQFF
TGCAGCGTTGTTGAGGACGGACTATACAATGAGCAGTTCTTC
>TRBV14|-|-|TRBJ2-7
CASSQDFGSHEQYF
TGTGCCAGCAGCCAAGATTTTGGCAGCCACGAGCAGTACTTC
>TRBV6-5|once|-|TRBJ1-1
CASSAPGRGNTEAFF
TGTGCCAGCAGTGCCCCAGGGAGGGGGAACACTGAAGCTTTCTTT
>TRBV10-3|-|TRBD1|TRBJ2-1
CAISRSDRGYEQFF
TGTGCCATCAGTAGGTCAGACAGGGGCTATGAGCAGTTCTTC
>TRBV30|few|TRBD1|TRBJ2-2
CAWRQGPNTGELFF
TGTGCCTGGCGACAGGGACCGAACACCGGGGAGCTGTTTTTT
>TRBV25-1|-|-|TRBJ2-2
CASSDPGQLTGELFF
TGTGCCAGCAGTGACCCGGGACAACTGACCGGGGAGCTGTTTTTT
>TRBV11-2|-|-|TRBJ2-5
CASSLQPRVGETQYF
TGTGCCAGCAGCTTACAACCCAGGGTAGGAGAGACCCAGTACTTC
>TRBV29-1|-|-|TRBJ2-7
CSVVGGGYEQYF
TGCAGCGTTGTTGGGGGTGGCTACGAGCAGTACTTC
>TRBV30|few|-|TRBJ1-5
CAWSVPGTYSNQPQHF
TGTGCCTGGAGTGTACCCGGGACGTATAGCAATCAGCCCCAGCATTTT
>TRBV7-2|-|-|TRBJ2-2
CASSPTGELFF
TGTGCCAGCAGCCCCACCGGGGAGCTGTTTTTT
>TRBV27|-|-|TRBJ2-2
CASSLARMNTGELFF
TGTGCCAGCAGTTTAGCCAGAATGAACACCGGGGAGCTGTTTTTT
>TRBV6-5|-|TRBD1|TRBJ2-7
CASSYRGQSYEQYF
TGTGCCAGCAGTTACAGGGGGCAGTCCTACGAGCAGTACTTC
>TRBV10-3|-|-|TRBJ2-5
CAIREREQETQYF
TGTGCCATCAGGGAGAGGGAACAAGAGACCCAGTACTTC
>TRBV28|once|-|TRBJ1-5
CASLDWDNQPQHF
TGTGCCAGCCTGGACTGGGACAATCAGCCCCAGCATTTT
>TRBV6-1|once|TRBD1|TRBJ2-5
CADGQGLQETQYF
TGTGCCGACGGACAGGGGCTTCAAGAGACCCAGTACTTC
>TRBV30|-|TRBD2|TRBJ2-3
CAWSVGRETDTQYF
TGTGCCTGGAGTGTCGGGCGGGAGACAGATACGCAGTATTTT
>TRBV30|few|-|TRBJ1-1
CAWSAQENTEAFF
TGTGCCTGGAGTGCCCAGGAGAACACTGAAGCTTTCTTT
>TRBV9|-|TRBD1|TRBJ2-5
CASSATQGARETQYF
TGTGCCAGCAGCGCAACACAGGGGGCGCGTGAGACCCAGTACTTC
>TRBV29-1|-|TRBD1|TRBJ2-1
CSVETGNEQFF
TGCAGCGTTGAGACAGGGAATGAGCAGTTCTTC
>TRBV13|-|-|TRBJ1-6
CASSFGQGMGSPLHF
TGTGCCAGCAGCTTTGGGCAGGGGATGGGATCACCCCTCCACTTT
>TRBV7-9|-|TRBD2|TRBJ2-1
CASSLGPGTTYNEQFF
TGTGCCAGCAGCTTAGGACCCGGGACTACTTACAATGAGCAGTTCTTC
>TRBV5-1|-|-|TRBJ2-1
CASSAQLGEQFF
TGCGCCAGCAGCGCACAGCTAGGTGAGCAGTTCTTC
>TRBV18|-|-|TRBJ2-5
CASSGETQYF
TGTGCCAGCTCGGGGGAGACCCAGTACTTC
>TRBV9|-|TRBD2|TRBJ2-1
CASSPGGSGSIGEQFF
TGTGCCAGCAGCCCCGGTGGTAGCGGGAGCATAGGTGAGCAGTTCTTC
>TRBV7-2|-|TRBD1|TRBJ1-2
CASSLDHLTGFYTF
TGTGCCAGCAGCTTAGACCACCTGACAGGGTTCTACACCTTC
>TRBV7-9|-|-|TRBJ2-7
CASSGDAIYEQYF
TGTGCCAGCAGCGGGGACGCGATCTACGAGCAGTACTTC
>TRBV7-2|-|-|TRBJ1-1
CASGDTEAFF
TGTGCCAGCGGGGACACTGAAGCTTTCTTT